Listed below are T cell receptor beta chains from one sample, sequenced in a study of Graves' ophthalmopathy and Graves' hyperthyroidism. A single record per CDR3 protein comes from TCRdb applying MiXCR to the multiplex PCR reads. The data show 200,000 to 250,000 distinct CDR3 sequences, approximately 21% seen once. Sample: peripheral blood. These receptor sequences come from a woman aged 45-60 years with Graves' ophthalmopathy. Both conserved end residues are part of each CDR3. A D gene is named only where the DNA matches it firmly. For some rows the clone size is stated as once, few or many, or as a class when expanded; others skip it.

v_gene	d_gene	j_gene	abundance	CDR3aa	CDR3nt
TRBV5-6	NA	TRBJ2-4	many	CASSLIAKNIQYF	TGTGCCAGCAGCTTAATAGCCAAAAACATTCAGTACTTC
TRBV11-2	NA	TRBJ2-4	NA	CTSSTTRRSRNIQYF	TGTACCAGCAGCACTACCCGACGGAGCCGAAACATTCAGTACTTC
TRBV7-2	TRBD1	TRBJ2-7	many	CASSSDRALEQYF	TGTGCCAGCAGCTCGGACAGGGCTCTCGAGCAGTACTTC
TRBV20-1	TRBD2	TRBJ2-7	NA	CSADSGRPSYEQYF	TGCAGTGCTGATAGCGGGAGACCTTCCTACGAGCAGTACTTC
TRBV27	NA	TRBJ1-6	many	CASSLTAYNSPLHF	TGTGCCAGCAGTTTAACAGCGTATAATTCACCCCTCCACTTT
TRBV27	NA	TRBJ1-5	few	CASSLRGSSNQPQHF	TGTGCCAGCAGTTTACGGGGATCTAGCAATCAGCCCCAGCATTTT
TRBV3-1	NA	TRBJ2-2	many	CASSQERARGGDPFANTGELFF	TGTGCCAGCAGCCAAGAGCGTGCCCGGGGAGGAGATCCGTTCGCGAACACCGGGGAGCTGTTTTTT
TRBV9	NA	TRBJ1-1	many	CASSVVGGKSTEAFF	TGTGCCAGCAGCGTAGTGGGGGGAAAAAGCACTGAAGCTTTCTTT
TRBV20-1	TRBD1	TRBJ2-7	many	CSARDKAGGSYEQYF	TGCAGTGCTAGAGACAAGGCAGGGGGCAGTTACGAGCAGTACTTC
TRBV12-3/TRBV12-4	TRBD1	TRBJ1-6	NA	CASSSRTGSMSPLHF	TGTGCCAGCAGTTCACGGACAGGGTCGATGTCACCCCTCCACTTT
TRBV5-1	NA	TRBJ2-5	NA	CASRPASRETQYF	TGCGCCAGCCGCCCCGCTAGTAGGGAGACCCAGTACTTC
TRBV27	NA	TRBJ1-2	many	CASSLHRGNYGYTF	TGTGCCAGCAGTTTACATCGAGGGAACTATGGCTACACCTTC
TRBV7-2	NA	TRBJ1-2	many	CASSITYRVNYGYTF	TGTGCCAGCAGCATAACCTACAGGGTTAACTATGGCTACACCTTC
TRBV4-2	TRBD2	TRBJ2-5	many	CASSAEPSGGPPTQYF	TGTGCCAGCAGCGCGGAGCCATCGGGAGGGCCCCCGACCCAGTACTTC
TRBV28	NA	TRBJ1-1	few	CASIGGRRLGEAFF	TGTGCCAGCATTGGGGGACGGAGGTTGGGAGAAGCTTTCTTT
TRBV7-2	NA	TRBJ2-2	many	CASSPGKGDTGELFF	TGTGCCAGCAGCCCGGGGAAGGGGGACACCGGGGAGCTGTTTTTT
TRBV6-5	NA	TRBJ2-7	many	CATTQGSGNEQYF	TGTGCCACCACCCAGGGGAGTGGCAACGAGCAGTACTTC
TRBV11-1	NA	TRBJ2-7	many	CASSLGSGGVYEQYF	TGTGCCAGCAGCTTAGGGAGCGGAGGAGTCTACGAGCAGTACTTC
TRBV12-3/TRBV12-4	NA	TRBJ2-5	many	CASSPPGPAAETQYF	TGTGCCAGCAGTCCACCGGGACCGGCAGCGGAGACCCAGTACTTC
TRBV20-1	NA	TRBJ2-7	many	CSASSTNSYEQYF	TGCAGTGCTAGTAGCACTAACTCCTACGAGCAGTACTTC
TRBV4-1	NA	TRBJ2-7	many	CASSPLLQGYEQYF	TGCGCCAGCAGCCCCCTGCTCCAAGGCTACGAGCAGTACTTC
TRBV20-1	TRBD1	TRBJ2-5	NA	CSARDSATGIETQYF	TGCAGTGCTAGAGATTCAGCGACAGGGATTGAGACCCAGTACTTC
TRBV12-3/TRBV12-4	TRBD1	TRBJ1-1	many	CASRSTGGTEAFF	TGTGCCAGCAGATCAACAGGGGGTACTGAAGCTTTCTTT
TRBV20-1	TRBD2	TRBJ2-1	many	CSARLLAGALSINEQFF	TGCAGTGCTAGACTGCTAGCGGGAGCACTCTCCATAAATGAGCAGTTCTTC
TRBV28	NA	TRBJ2-7	NA	CAATPGTRGRISSYEQYF	TGTGCCGCGACCCCGGGGACGAGAGGGAGAATCAGCTCCTACGAGCAGTACTTC
TRBV12-5	NA	TRBJ1-2	many	CASGRLEAGYTF	TGTGCTAGTGGCCGCCTGGAGGCTGGCTACACCTTC
TRBV2	NA	TRBJ1-5	many	CASSGGQISNQPQHF	TGTGCCAGCAGTGGAGGTCAGATTAGCAATCAGCCCCAGCATTTT
TRBV28	NA	TRBJ1-1	few	CASSWGALIPQEAFF	TGTGCCAGCAGTTGGGGGGCGCTTATCCCCCAAGAAGCTTTCTTT
TRBV12-3/TRBV12-4	NA	TRBJ2-7	many	CASSLGGAPRYEQYF	TGTGCCAGCAGTTTAGGAGGGGCTCCTCGCTACGAGCAGTACTTC
TRBV7-9	NA	TRBJ1-1	many	CASSLPEMGNTEAFF	TGTGCCAGCAGCTTACCCGAGATGGGGAACACTGAAGCTTTCTTT
TRBV7-8	NA	TRBJ2-7	many	CASSLVGQGGYEQYF	TGTGCCAGCAGCTTAGTGGGCCAGGGGGGCTACGAGCAGTACTTC
TRBV2	TRBD2	TRBJ2-2	many	CASNSGGSGELFF	TGTGCCAGCAATAGCGGGGGTAGCGGGGAGCTGTTTTTT
TRBV5-1	NA	TRBJ1-2	few	CASSLGGQSGYTF	TGCGCCAGCAGCTTGGGGGGTCAGTCTGGCTACACCTTC
TRBV4-2	NA	TRBJ2-2	few	CASSHETVNTGELFF	TGTGCCAGCAGCCACGAGACTGTTAACACCGGGGAGCTGTTTTTT
TRBV30	NA	TRBJ1-2	NA	CAWRWTALSNYGYTF	TGTGCCTGGAGATGGACAGCTTTATCAAACTATGGCTACACCTTC
TRBV12-5	TRBD2	TRBJ2-2	many	CASRLGEGTGELFF	TGTGCTTCCCGCCTGGGGGAGGGCACCGGGGAGCTGTTTTTT
TRBV6-2/TRBV6-3	NA	TRBJ1-5	many	CASSPQGHNQPQHF	TGTGCCAGCAGCCCACAGGGCCACAATCAGCCCCAGCATTTT
TRBV9	TRBD1	TRBJ1-2	many	CASSTAGGNYGYTF	TGTGCCAGCAGCACCGCAGGGGGTAACTATGGCTACACCTTC
TRBV2	NA	TRBJ2-7	NA	CASSDESYEQYF	TGTGCCAGCAGTGATGAAAGCTACGAGCAGTACTTC
TRBV12-3/TRBV12-4	TRBD1	TRBJ2-2	few	CASSRTGAGNTGELFF	TGTGCCAGCAGCCGCACAGGGGCCGGGAACACCGGGGAGCTGTTTTTT
TRBV20-1	NA	TRBJ2-7	NA	CSASAGRKPYEQYF	TGCAGTGCCTCTGCGGGACGGAAACCCTACGAGCAGTACTTC
TRBV9	NA	TRBJ2-5	few	CASSPGGEFQETQYF	TGTGCCAGCAGCCCCGGTGGGGAATTTCAAGAGACCCAGTACTTC
TRBV19	NA	TRBJ1-5	few	CASSIAQQYNQPQHF	TGTGCCAGTAGTATAGCTCAGCAGTACAATCAGCCCCAGCATTTT
TRBV2	NA	TRBJ1-3	NA	CASRSTWDAGNTIYF	TGTGCCAGCAGATCCACGTGGGATGCTGGAAACACCATATATTTT
TRBV5-1	TRBD1	TRBJ2-5	NA	CASSLGRTGGETQYF	TGCGCCAGCAGCTTGGGCCGGACAGGGGGCGAGACCCAGTACTTC
TRBV30	NA	TRBJ2-5	many	CAWSVTGLGETQYF	TGTGCCTGGAGTGTAACAGGATTGGGTGAGACCCAGTACTTC
TRBV6-1	NA	TRBJ1-2	once	CASSPGQTPINYGYIF	TGTGCCAGCAGTCCCGGACAGACCCCAATTAACTATGGCTACATCTTC
TRBV12-3/TRBV12-4	NA	TRBJ1-6	many	CASSLRRVNSPLHF	TGTGCCAGCAGTTTACGGCGGGTTAATTCACCCCTCCACTTT
TRBV29-1	TRBD1	TRBJ2-7	many	CSVAGTGEAYEQYF	TGCAGCGTGGCTGGGACAGGGGAAGCCTACGAGCAGTACTTC
TRBV7-3	NA	TRBJ2-2	many	CASSFSTGELFF	TGTGCCAGCAGCTTCTCCACCGGGGAGCTGTTTTTT
TRBV12-3/TRBV12-4	NA	TRBJ1-5	NA	CASSWGREQPQHF	TGTGCCAGCAGTTGGGGCAGGGAACAGCCCCAGCATTTT
TRBV6-1	NA	TRBJ1-6	many	CASSELRTDNSPLHF	TGTGCCAGCAGTGAACTAAGGACAGATAATTCACCCCTCCACTTT
TRBV19	NA	TRBJ1-1	many	CASSIGRRGPLGTEAFF	TGTGCCAGTAGTATAGGTCGGAGGGGCCCCTTGGGGACTGAAGCTTTCTTT
TRBV6-2/TRBV6-3	TRBD2	TRBJ2-7	many	CASSQWGGLASEQYF	TGTGCCAGCAGCCAGTGGGGGGGACTAGCGTCCGAGCAGTACTTC